This TCR beta chain was identified during a study of immune characterization of retroperitoneal liposarcoma. TCRdb used MiXCR to reprocess the PCR reads, holding one entry per CDR3 protein. The sample consists of under 20,000 distinct CDR3 sequences, approximately 37% of them appearing once. The CDR3 runs to 14 residues. J lost 5 bases, V lost 2 bases, and 0 bases had no gene match. From germline, CDR1 is MGHDK and CDR2 SYGVNS. This chain joins TRBV25-1 and TRBJ2-2, with 9 bases lining up with TRBD1. This sequence originates from a male donor with retroperitoneal liposarcoma. Sequencing was performed on blood. CDR3 loop: CASSEGTGTGELFF. CDR3 DNA sequence: TGTGCCAGCAGTGAAGGGACAGGGACCGGGGAGCTGTTTTTT.